The present T cell receptor (beta chain) was sequenced within a study of metastatic and nonmetastatic thyroid tumors. About the research overall: Samples came from malignant and benign thyroid patients, and repertoires were compared across blood and tumor or nodule tissue.

With 1 base clipped from V and 6 bases from J, the junction kept 4 bases outside the gene matches. This CDR3 is 14 amino acids long. The germline V gene encodes CDR1 SGHTA and CDR2 FQGTGA. TCRdb re-called clones from the PCR reads using MiXCR. Counted here are thousands of clones, about 32% occurring once; the ten biggest clones make up about 25%. All patients were treatment-naive before thyroid surgery. Input material: adjacent normal tissue. The chain joins TRBV7-3 to TRBJ2-3; the match to TRBD1 covers 7 bases. The source is a male donor with papillary thyroid cancer or a benign thyroid nodule (not recorded which). Some clones in this sample may be carry-over from other donors' samples. In DNA, the CDR3 is TGTGCCAGCAGCTTAAGACAGGGAACGGATACGCAGTATTTT. Protein sequence: CASSLRQGTDTQYF.